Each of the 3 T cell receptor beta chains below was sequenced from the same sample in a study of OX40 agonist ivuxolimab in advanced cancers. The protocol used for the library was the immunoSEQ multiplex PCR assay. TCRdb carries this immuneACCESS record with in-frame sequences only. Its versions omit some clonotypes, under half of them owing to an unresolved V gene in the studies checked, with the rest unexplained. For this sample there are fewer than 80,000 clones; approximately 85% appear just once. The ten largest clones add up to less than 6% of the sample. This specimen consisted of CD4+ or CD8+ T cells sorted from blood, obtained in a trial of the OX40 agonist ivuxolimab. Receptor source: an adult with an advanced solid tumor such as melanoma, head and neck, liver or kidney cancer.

The DNA of the CDR3 is TGTGCCAGCTCACCGGGACAGAACTATGGCTACACCTTC. Residues: CASSPGQNYGYTF. This chain links TRBV18 with TRBJ1-2; TRBD1 matches at 7 bases. Trimming at V came to 3 bases and at J to 2 bases, leaving 0 bases not matched to a gene. The CDR3 extends over 13 amino acids. Per germline, CDR1 KGHSH and CDR2 LQKENI.

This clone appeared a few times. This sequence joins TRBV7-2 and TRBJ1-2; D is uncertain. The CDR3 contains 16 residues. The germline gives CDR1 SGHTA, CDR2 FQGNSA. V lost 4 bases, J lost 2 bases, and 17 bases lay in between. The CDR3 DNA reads TGTGCCAGCAGCTCCGTAGGACGGAACCCGAACTATGGCTACACCTTC. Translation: CASSSVGRNPNYGYTF. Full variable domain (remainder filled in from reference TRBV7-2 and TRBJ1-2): GAGVSQSPSNKVTEKGKDVELRCDPISGHTALYWYRQSLGQGLEFLIYFQGNSAPDKSGLPSDRFSAERTGGSVSTLTIQRTQQEDSAVYLCASSSVGRNPNYGYTFGSGTRLTVV.

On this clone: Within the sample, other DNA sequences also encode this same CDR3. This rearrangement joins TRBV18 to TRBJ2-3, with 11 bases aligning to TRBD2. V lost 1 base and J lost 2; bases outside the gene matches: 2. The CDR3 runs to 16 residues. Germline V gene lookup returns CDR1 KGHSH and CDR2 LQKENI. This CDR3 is CASSPLAGGPTDTQYF. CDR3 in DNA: TGTGCCAGCTCACCACTAGCGGGAGGGCCCACAGATACGCAGTATTTT. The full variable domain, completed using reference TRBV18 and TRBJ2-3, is NAGVMQNPRHLVRRRGQEARLRCSPMKGHSHVYWYRQLPEEGLKFMVYLQKENIIDESGMPKERFSAEFPKEGPSILRIQQVVRGDSAAYFCASSPLAGGPTDTQYFGPGTRLTVL.